The text below deals with one T cell receptor (beta chain). The antigen remains unidentified. Sequencing used immunoSEQ multiplex PCR; TCRdb keeps in-frame clones, though not all of them. The sample carries tens of thousands of clones, about 93% recorded once. Germline assignment: CDR1 GTSNPN and CDR2 SVGIG (reference sequence). The CDR3 spans 15 residues. The J segment lost 1 base and the V segment lost 3 bases, leaving 7 bases of the junction unmatched. The entry originates in a study of T cell clonotyping in hematopoietic cell transplantation. The study's findings and limits: After transplant, recipient diversity fell while pathologically expanded clonotypes grew through day 180. Few recipient clonotypes overlapped donors; over 97% were de novo at given depth. Without cell sorting, CD4 versus CD8 contributions remain unresolved.

This sequence was found in a woman aged 45-60 years in good health. Some clones in this sample may be carry-over from other donors' samples. The specimen was peripheral blood mononuclear cells. V usage is TRBV30 and J usage is TRBJ2-3; TRBD2 matches at 7 bases. The CDR3 is CAWSRSGERTDTQYF. DNA of the CDR3: TGTGCCTGGAGCAGAAGCGGGGAGCGCACAGATACGCAGTATTTT. Based on the CDR3 plus reference TRBV30 and TRBJ2-3, the full variable domain is SQTIHQWPATLVQPVGSPLSLECTVEGTSNPNLYWYRQAAGRGLQLLFYSVGIGQISSEVPQNLSASRPQDRQFILSSKKLLLSDSGFYLCAWSRSGERTDTQYFGPGTRLTVL.